The 10 T cell receptor beta chains below all came from one sample that was sequenced in a study of CD8+CD57+ T cells in acquired aplastic anemia. Genomic DNA, the template, was used for profiling of the TCR beta VDJ and CDR3. TCRdb passed the reads through MiXCR, listing each CDR3 protein once. The data contain roughly 64,000 distinct CDR3 sequences, over 45% of them seen just once; the ten biggest clones take up around 2.3%. Sequenced material: sorted CD4+, CD8+, or CD8+CD57+ T cells (not recorded which) from PBMCs. Receptor source: a human donor in good health, serving as a control.

The gene calls are TRBV7-2 and TRBJ1-5; D gene uncertain. The germline gives CDR1 SGHTA, CDR2 FQGNSA. There are 14 residues in the CDR3. The ends were cut back, 1 base at V and 0 bases at J, with 4 bases in the middle. In DNA form, the CDR3 reads TGTGCCAGCAGCTTAGGAGTTAGCAATCAGCCCCAGCATTTT. It codes for CASSLGVSNQPQHF.

The gene calls are TRBV19 and TRBJ1-2; possibly TRBD1 for D (6 bases). Trimming pared 4 bases from V and 9 bases from J, leaving 12 bases between. CDR1 is LNHDA and CDR2 is SQIVND in the germline V gene (reference sequence). The CDR3 loop spans 12 amino acids. The CDR3 loop reads CASSTTGSSYTF. The CDR3 bases are TGTGCCAGTAGTACAACAGGGTCAAGCTACACCTTC.

A few counts support this clonotype. V and J are TRBV19 and TRBJ1-1, with no clear D. The germline CDR1 and CDR2 sequences are LNHDA and SQIVND (reference sequence). V was pared by 3 bases and J by 7 bases, with 12 bases between. This CDR3 spans 13 amino acids. CDR3 protein: CASSMFVGIEAFF. Written as DNA, the CDR3 is TGTGCCAGTAGTATGTTTGTGGGAATTGAAGCTTTCTTT.

Note on this clonotype: A junction end diverges from the germline sequence, so it may reflect a read error. The chain carries TRBV10-2 and TRBJ1-1; D is ambiguous. Germline loops: CDR1 WSHSY, CDR2 SAAADI. This CDR3 spans 12 amino acids. CDR3 amino acids: CAIRSSGTEAFF. CDR3 DNA sequence: TGTGCCATCCGGTCGTCGGGTACTGAAGCTTTCTTT.

This clonotype was seen ten or more times. The chain links TRBV27 to TRBJ1-2; D is ambiguous. CDR1 is MNHEY, CDR2 SMNVEV, per germline (reference sequence). Trimming cost V 3 bases and J 0 bases, with 8 bases left between them. CDR3 length: 14 residues. The CDR3 DNA reads TGTGCCAGCAGTTTTGGGGAAACTAACTATGGCTACACCTTC. Translation gives CASSFGETNYGYTF.

This clonotype was detected many times. This chain connects TRBV11-3 to TRBJ2-2; D not certain. CDR1 is SGHNT and CDR2 is YENEEA in the germline V gene. The CDR3 contains 14 residues. Trimming removed 5 bases from V and 4 bases from J, with 11 bases in between. For the CDR3, the DNA is TGTGCCAGCAGCCAAGGGAAGCTCACCGGGGAGCTGTTTTTT. As protein: CASSQGKLTGELFF.

This chain connects TRBV29-1 to TRBJ1-6; tentatively, D is TRBD1 (6 bases). Looked up from germline, CDR1 is SQVTM and CDR2 is ANQGSEA. V lost 2 bases and J 7 bases, leaving 9 bases between the germline ends. The CDR3 loop spans 13 amino acids. The CDR3 DNA follows: TGCAGCGTTGAAACAGGGCACAATTCACCCCTCCACTTT. It specifies CSVETGHNSPLHF.

The chain has TRBV18 and TRBJ1-4; 10 nucleotides agree with TRBD1. The V and J ends lost 3 bases and 8 bases, in that order; junction bases with no gene match: 9. In germline, CDR1 is KGHSH, CDR2 LQKENI. CDR3 length: 16 residues. CDR3 residues: CASSPGQGGVKEKLFF. For the CDR3, the DNA is TGTGCCAGCTCACCCGGACAGGGGGGGGTCAAAGAAAAACTGTTTTTT. Full variable domain (rest looked up from reference TRBV18 and TRBJ1-4): NAGVMQNPRHLVRRRGQEARLRCSPMKGHSHVYWYRQLPEEGLKFMVYLQKENIIDESGMPKERFSAEFPKEGPSILRIQQVVRGDSAAYFCASSPGQGGVKEKLFFGSGTQLSVL.

This clonotype was counted many times. The chain couples TRBV19 to TRBJ1-2; TRBD1 aligns across 12 bases. The CDR3 is 16 residues long. Germline CDR1 reads LNHDA; CDR2 reads SQIVND (reference sequence). V dropped 8 bases and J dropped 8; count of bases not matched to a gene: 15. The chain's CDR3 is CASATGTGGDGGGYTF. CDR3 DNA sequence: TGTGCCAGTGCTACCGGGACAGGGGGCGATGGTGGCGGCTACACCTTC.

This clonotype was detected only once. No conserved phenylalanine or tryptophan is present at the end of the CDR3, so a read error is the likely explanation. The chain employs TRBV7-8 and TRBJ2-7; D assignment may be TRBD1 or TRBD2 (6 bases each). The germline gives CDR1 SGHVS, CDR2 FQNEAQ. This CDR3 comprises 15 residues. This CDR3 is CASSLEAQGLYEQYL. CDR3 nucleotides: TGTGCCAGTAGCTTAGAGGCACAGGGACTCTACGAGCAGTACCTC.